This T cell receptor (beta chain) was documented in a study of graft-versus-host responses after intestinal transplantation. Whole-study results and caveats: Marrow from the recipient contained GvH clones, some of which had appeared first in ileum or blood. Subjects displaying graft-donor T cell macrochimerism possessed elevated graft-versus-host to host-versus-graft clonal ratios inside allografts.

This CDR3 contains 14 residues. The germline V gene has CDR1 MDHEN and CDR2 SYDVKM. This clone was seen once. Its antigen is undetermined. The repertoire was sequenced with immunoSEQ multiplex PCR; TCRdb's copy has only in-frame clones and lacks some. The profile shows over 100,000 clones, approximately 95% of them singletons. Sample: unstimulated CD8+ T cells sorted from spleen or lymph node cells, taken before intestinal transplant. This TCR derives from a human donor who received an intestinal transplant. This chain connects TRBV28 to TRBJ2-5; either TRBD1 or TRBD2 may supply D (6 bases each). The J call is in doubt because the DNA end fits TRBJ2-7 better. The CDR3 bases are TGTGCCAGCAGTTTCGGGGGCTCCTCCTACGAGCAGTACTTC. The encoded protein is CASSFGGSSYEQYF.